These T cell receptor beta chains were read from a single sample in a study of blood T cell repertoires in COVID-19. The assay was immunoSEQ multiplex PCR, and TCRdb's table has in-frame clones only and misses some. The table has 200,000 to 300,000 clones, approximately 86% seen once. The sequencing input was peripheral blood. These TCRs come from a human donor in a cohort sampled during active COVID-19. Both conserved end residues are part of each CDR3. Each record gives: clone size, CDR3 length, V gene, CDR3 protein. Rows may omit the clone size; those that give it use once, few, many or a size class.

>once|13|TRBV18
CASSLRDRVEQYF
>few|16|TRBV19
CASSIDPRVRNQPQHF
>medium-sized|19|TRBV4-1
CASSQDRDRVRGLNTEAFF
>NA|14|TRBV5-1
CASSLDSPTDTQYF
>NA|15|TRBV28
CASTAGGSPSYEQYF
>NA|16|TRBV19
CASTEGTGDRENIQYF
>NA|15|TRBV6-5
CASSVDRVISYEQYF
>NA|13|TRBV30
CAWDRVDTGELFF
>NA|15|TRBV10-2
CASRFKGLASDEQYF
>NA|12|TRBV2
CASKGENEKLFF
>once|14|TRBV28
CASTSQGLYYGYTF